Each of the 25 T cell receptor beta chains below was sequenced from the same sample in a study of blood T cells in healthy people across ages. A second about 6 to 11 cycle PCR used barcoded and J-beta primers. TCRdb analysed the 5' RACE reads with MiXCR anew, one entry per CDR3 protein. Here the sample spans fewer than 2,000,000 distinct CDR3 sequences, approximately 40% being singletons. Sequencing was performed on blood. These TCRs come from a human donor in good health.

The chain employs TRBV2 and TRBJ2-7; possibly TRBD1 for D (5 bases). The CDR3 has 14 amino acids. The germline V gene encodes CDR1 SNHLY and CDR2 FYNNEI. The V gene lost 9 bases and the J gene lost 1 base, with 16 bases spanning the gap. CDR3 sequence reads: CASTTGPRSYEQYF. The CDR3 region has the DNA TGTGCCAGTACCACAGGTCCCCGGTCCTACGAGCAGTACTTC.

This clonotype came up a few times. Written as DNA, the CDR3 is TGTGCCAGCACCCTGGGACATTCCTCCTACAATGAGCAGTTCTTC. Translation: CASTLGHSSYNEQFF. The rearrangement uses TRBV7-6 and TRBJ2-1; D may be TRBD1 (6 bases). Deletions cut 7 bases from V and 0 bases from J, with 13 bases between. The CDR3 length is 15 residues. Germline V gene data show CDR1 as SGHVS and CDR2 as FNYEAQ.

The sample holds a few counts of this clonotype. This rearrangement joins TRBV5-1 to TRBJ2-7, with D perhaps matching TRBD1 (5 bases). V was pared by 3 bases and J by 5 bases, with 9 bases between. The CDR3 length is 12 residues. Germline V gene lookup returns CDR1 SGHRS and CDR2 YFSETQ. The CDR3 coding sequence is TGCGCCAGCAGCTCGGACAACCACGAGCAGTACTTC. It encodes CASSSDNHEQYF.

This clonotype was seen only a few times. J is TRBJ2-3 and V is TRBV7-8; the D is unclear. V was pared by 2 bases and J by 2 bases, with 14 bases between. The CDR3 loop spans 16 amino acids. CDR1 and CDR2 from the germline V gene are SGHVS and FQNEAQ. The CDR3 DNA sequence: TGTGCCAGCAGCTTATTAAGGTCCCGCCACACAGATACGCAGTATTTT. This sequence encodes CASSLLRSRHTDTQYF.

This clonotype came up once. This rearrangement joins TRBV7-2 to TRBJ1-6; TRBD1 aligns across 7 bases. J gave up 9 bases and V 3 bases, and 11 bases lay outside the gene matches. CDR3 length: 16 amino acids. CDR1 SGHTA and CDR2 FQGNSA come from the germline V gene. The CDR3 sequence is CASSFQLGGAGSPLHF. DNA of the CDR3: TGTGCCAGCAGCTTCCAACTAGGGGGCGCAGGTTCACCCCTCCACTTT.

The CDR3 sequence is CAISLDSSQPQHF. The CDR3 nucleotides are TGTGCCATCAGCCTAGACAGTAGTCAGCCCCAGCATTTT. The chain is built from TRBV10-3 and TRBJ1-5, with a tentative D call TRBD1 (5 bases). This CDR3 spans 13 amino acids. Trimming took 6 bases from V and 6 from J, leaving 12 bases between them. Germline assignment: CDR1 ENHRY and CDR2 SYGVKD.

Turning to this clonotype: Given a much more abundant clone one base away, this may be a read error. The CDR3 is CRARENRAKNIQYF. Here the CDR3 DNA reads TGCCGTGCTAGAGAAAACAGAGCCAAAAACATTCAGTACTTC. J is TRBJ2-4 and V is TRBV20-1; D remains ambiguous. Germline V gene lookup returns CDR1 DFQATT and CDR2 SNEGSKA (reference sequence). The CDR3 is 14 amino acids.

This clonotype has just a few counts. The chain has TRBV12-3 or TRBV12-4 and TRBJ1-2, with a weak D call TRBD1 (6 bases). This CDR3 is built from 15 residues. V dropped 3 bases and J dropped 2 bases, with 13 bases sitting between them. CDR3 bases: TGTGCCAGCAGTTTTATAGGACAGAGGAACTATGGCTACACCTTC. Encoded protein: CASSFIGQRNYGYTF.

The chain couples TRBV27 to TRBJ2-4; 10 nucleotides line up with TRBD2. The closer fit of TRBJ2-7 to the DNA end suggests the J call may be wrong. This CDR3 region has 15 residues. Germline values: CDR1 MNHEY, CDR2 SMNVEV (reference sequence). As DNA, the CDR3 is TGTGCCAGCAGCCACTCAAGCGGGGGGGCGTACGAGCAGTACTTC. Its protein is CASSHSSGGAYEQYF.

The V and J genes are TRBV5-1 and TRBJ2-5, with 12 bases fitting TRBD2. TRBJ2-7 matches the DNA end more closely, so the J call is doubtful. The CDR3 is made up of 16 amino acids. From germline, CDR1 is SGHRS and CDR2 YFSETQ. The CDR3 region has the DNA TGCGCCAGCAGCTTGGAGCTAGCGGGGGGGGTCCACGAGCAGTACTTC. Protein: CASSLELAGGVHEQYF.

Worth noting for this clonotype: Sequence at one end of the junction differs from germline and may be a read error. CDR3 protein: CATRREIGQSNEKLFF. The DNA of the CDR3 is TGTGCCACCCGCAGAGAAATCGGACAGTCAAATGAAAAACTGTTTTTT. The chain has TRBV15 and TRBJ1-4; D perhaps matches TRBD1 (6 bases). Germline V CDR1 and CDR2: LNHNV, YYDKDF (reference sequence). CDR3 size: 16 residues.

The V call is TRBV12-3 or TRBV12-4, the J call TRBJ1-1, with D unclear. Trimming shortened V by 1 base and J by 10 bases, and 7 bases separated the two germline ends. The CDR3 length is 11 residues. In nucleotides, the CDR3 is TGTGCCAGCAGTTTAGGGACTCGAGCTTTCTTT. It codes for CASSLGTRAFF.

The rearrangement uses TRBV18 and TRBJ1-1; D call uncertain. Germline lookup yields CDR1 KGHSH and CDR2 LQKENI. The V and J ends lost 0 bases and 2 bases respectively, with 7 bases between them. The CDR3 consists of 14 residues. The CDR3 loop is CASSPPPVNTEAFF. For the CDR3, the DNA is TGTGCCAGCTCACCACCGCCAGTTAACACTGAAGCTTTCTTT.

Only a few counts were recorded for this clonotype. The chain carries TRBV9 and TRBJ2-7; D is unclear. CDR1 and CDR2 from the germline V gene are SGDLS and YYNGEE. This CDR3 region has 18 residues. Trimming pared 1 base from V and 2 bases from J, leaving 22 bases between. This CDR3 reads CASSVTPLEPQSTYEQYF. CDR3 coding DNA: TGTGCCAGCAGCGTAACCCCTCTGGAACCCCAGTCTACCTACGAGCAGTACTTC. The full variable domain, completed using reference TRBV9 and TRBJ2-7, is DSGVTQTPKHLITATGQRVTLRCSPRSGDLSVYWYQQSLDQGLQFLIQYYNGEERAKGNILERFSAQQFPDLHSELNLSSLELGDSALYFCASSVTPLEPQSTYEQYFGPGTRLTVT.

This clonotype showed up just a few times. The chain is built from TRBV9 and TRBJ2-3, with a weak D call TRBD2 (5 bases). This CDR3 spans 15 amino acids. With 1 base removed from V and 1 base from J, the gap between germline ends came to 10 bases. Germline CDR1 reads SGDLS; CDR2 reads YYNGEE. The CDR3: CASSVRLGGTDTQYF. Written as DNA, the CDR3 is TGTGCCAGCAGCGTAAGGCTGGGAGGCACAGATACGCAGTATTTT.

To note about this clonotype: One end of the junction varies from germline; a read error may be responsible. The genes are TRBV12-3 or TRBV12-4 and TRBJ1-6; TRBD1 aligns across 11 bases. This CDR3 has 16 amino acids. CDR3 nucleotide sequence: TGTGCCAGCAGTGGAGGGACAGGGGGTGGCAATTCACCCCGCCACTTT. It translates to CASSGGTGGGNSPRHF.

The rearrangement joins TRBV4-1 to TRBJ2-3, with D perhaps TRBD1 (5 bases). V was pared by 4 bases and J by 5 bases, with 16 bases between. Germline loops: CDR1 MGHRA, CDR2 YSYEKL. The CDR3 is 15 residues long. CDR3 in DNA: TGCGCCAGCAGCCGCCTTGGGGCTCCTCGAGATACGCAGTATTTT. The encoded protein is CASSRLGAPRDTQYF.

As concerns this clonotype: The junction departs from the called germline gene at one end, perhaps through a read error. The chain combines TRBV12-3 or TRBV12-4 with TRBJ2-1; possibly TRBD2 for D (6 bases). There are 15 residues in the CDR3. The CDR3 loop is CAGSPTVAGRNEQFF. CDR3 DNA sequence: TGTGCCGGCAGTCCCACCGTTGCGGGGAGGAATGAGCAGTTCTTC.

In this sample, this clonotype turned up a few times. CDR3 sequence reads: CASRGLGQVMNTEAFF. CDR3 bases: TGTGCCAGCAGGGGCTTGGGACAGGTCATGAACACTGAAGCTTTCTTT. The chain has TRBV28 and TRBJ1-1; TRBD1 matches 8 bases. This CDR3 region has 16 residues. J gave up 0 bases and V 6 bases, and 9 bases lay outside the gene matches. Per the germline V gene, CDR1 is MDHEN and CDR2 is SYDVKM.

This chain joins TRBV6-5 and TRBJ2-5; no reliable D call. Looked up from germline, CDR1 is MNHEY and CDR2 is SVGAGI. V was trimmed by 9 bases and J by 3 bases, leaving 2 bases between them. CDR3 size: 9 residues. Here the CDR3 reads CAREETQYF. For the CDR3, the DNA is TGTGCCAGAGAAGAGACCCAGTACTTC.

This clonotype has more than one count but fewer than ten. The J gene is TRBJ2-4, the V gene TRBV6-6; 9 nucleotides align to TRBD1. The CDR3 contains 16 residues. The V gene end was trimmed by 0 bases and the J gene end by 8 bases; junction bases not matched to a gene: 8. Germline loops: CDR1 MNHNY, CDR2 SVGAGI (reference sequence). The chain's CDR3 is CASSYSRTGAGDIQYF. DNA for the CDR3: TGTGCCAGCAGTTACTCCCGGACAGGGGCGGGTGACATTCAGTACTTC.

The chain links TRBV4-3 to TRBJ2-3; D may be TRBD2 (5 bases). Germline V gene sequence: CDR1 LGHNA, CDR2 YSLEER. The ends were cut back, 1 base at V and 8 bases at J, with 19 bases in the middle. This CDR3 is 16 amino acids long. In DNA form, the CDR3 reads TGCGCCAGCAGCCAAGGAAGAGGACTCCGGTCGGGTACGCAGTATTTT. It yields the protein CASSQGRGLRSGTQYF.

In DNA form, the CDR3 reads TGTGCCAGCAGCCGTACGAGCGGGGGGGCTCGGTATACGCAGTATTTT. Its translation: CASSRTSGGARYTQYF. The chain combines TRBV4-2 with TRBJ2-3; 10 bases are shared with TRBD2. Trimming removed 4 bases from V and 7 bases from J; junction bases left unmatched: 11. The CDR3 consists of 16 residues. The germline V gene encodes CDR1 LGHNA and CDR2 YNFKEQ.

This clonotype is a singleton in its sample. J is TRBJ2-4 and V is TRBV5-1; D is perhaps TRBD1 (5 bases). This CDR3 contains 18 residues. V was cut by 4 bases and J by 13 bases, with 33 bases left in between. The germline gives CDR1 SGHRS, CDR2 YFSETQ. The CDR3 here is CASSERRGSSPVYNEQYF. The CDR3 DNA reads TGCGCCAGCAGCGAGCGTAGGGGTAGCTCCCCGGTCTACAATGAGCAGTACTTC.

This clonotype was counted between two and nine times. This chain's CDR3 is CASSYWTSGGLTYEQYF. The CDR3 DNA follows: TGTGCCAGCAGTTACTGGACTAGCGGGGGCCTAACCTACGAGCAGTACTTC. V usage is TRBV6-2 or TRBV6-3 and J usage is TRBJ2-7; 13 positions agree with TRBD2. Per the germline V gene, CDR1 is MNHEY and CDR2 is SVGEGT. V lost 1 base, J lost 2 bases, and 5 bases stayed unmatched. CDR3 length: 17 amino acids.